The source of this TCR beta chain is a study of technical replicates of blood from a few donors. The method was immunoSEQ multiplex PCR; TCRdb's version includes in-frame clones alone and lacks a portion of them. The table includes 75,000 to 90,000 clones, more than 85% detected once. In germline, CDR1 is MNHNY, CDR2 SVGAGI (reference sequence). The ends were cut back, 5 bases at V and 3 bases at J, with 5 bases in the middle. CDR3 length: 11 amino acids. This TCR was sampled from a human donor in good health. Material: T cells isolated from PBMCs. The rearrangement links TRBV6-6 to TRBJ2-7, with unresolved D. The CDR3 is CASSNGYEQYF. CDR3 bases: TGTGCCAGCAGTAACGGCTACGAGCAGTACTTC.